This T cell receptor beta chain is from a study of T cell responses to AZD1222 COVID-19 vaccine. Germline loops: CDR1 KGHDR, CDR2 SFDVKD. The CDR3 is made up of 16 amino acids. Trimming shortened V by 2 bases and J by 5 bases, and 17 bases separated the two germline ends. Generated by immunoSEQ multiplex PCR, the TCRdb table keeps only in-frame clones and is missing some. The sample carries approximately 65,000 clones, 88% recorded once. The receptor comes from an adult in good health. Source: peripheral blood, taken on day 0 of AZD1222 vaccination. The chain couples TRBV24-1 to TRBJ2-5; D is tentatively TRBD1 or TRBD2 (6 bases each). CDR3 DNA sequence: TGTGCCACCAGTGATTGGGGAACGGGGGCAGGGGAGACCCAGTACTTC. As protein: CATSDWGTGAGETQYF.